The 19 T cell receptor beta chains given below trace back to one sample, sequenced in a study of shared clonotypes between healthy human individuals. Clones were read by immunoSEQ multiplex PCR, and TCRdb kept only the in-frame ones, dropping some. The profile covers about 2.4 million clones, with under 95% appearing a single time and about 0.39% taken by the ten largest. Sample: naive CD4+ T cells from PBMCs. Subset indicated: CD45RA+ positively selected. These receptor sequences come from a man aged 18 to 35 in good health. Some clones in this sample may be carry-over from other donors' samples.

This clone was picked up one time. The gene calls are TRBV7-2 and TRBJ2-7; D is perhaps TRBD1 or TRBD2 (6 bases each). Deletions cut 1 base from V and 3 bases from J, with 16 bases between. This CDR3 contains 16 residues. Germline CDR1 and CDR2: SGHTA and FQGNSA. CDR3 DNA: TGTGCCAGCAGCTTAGTGGGGGGCGTCCAGCTCTACGAGCAGTACTTC. Protein product: CASSLVGGVQLYEQYF. Complete variable domain (other parts from reference TRBV7-2 and TRBJ2-7): GAGVSQSPSNKVTEKGKDVELRCDPISGHTALYWYRQSLGQGLEFLIYFQGNSAPDKSGLPSDRFSAERTGGSVSTLTIQRTQQEDSAVYLCASSLVGGVQLYEQYFGPGTRLTVT.

With respect to this clone: The same CDR3 also results from other DNA sequences found in this sample. The chain combines TRBV14 with TRBJ1-2; no firm D call. Looked up from germline, CDR1 is SGHDN and CDR2 is FVKESK. There are 13 residues in the CDR3. V was trimmed by 1 base and J by 2 bases, leaving 5 bases between them. CDR3 in DNA: TGTGCCAGCAGCCAAGGTCGGAACTATGGCTACACCTTC. Protein sequence: CASSQGRNYGYTF.

The chain carries TRBV28 and TRBJ2-3, with 7 bases matching TRBD1. V shed 10 bases, J shed 2 bases, and the junction held 6 bases outside the gene matches. The CDR3 length is 13 residues. Germline V gene sequence: CDR1 MDHEN, CDR2 SYDVKM. The CDR3 DNA follows: TGTGCCACCAGGGGGACATCCACAGATACGCAGTATTTT. This encodes CATRGTSTDTQYF.

The chain carries TRBV6-6 and TRBJ2-2, with a tentative D call TRBD2 (6 bases). There are 16 residues in the CDR3. Trimming cost V 5 bases and J 4 bases, with 17 bases left between them. Germline-derived CDR1 and CDR2 are MNHNY and SVGAGI (reference sequence). The CDR3 region is CASSRGTAGSTGELFF. CDR3 bases: TGTGCCAGCAGTAGGGGAACGGCGGGGAGCACCGGGGAGCTGTTTTTT.

This clone was seen only once. This chain connects TRBV28 to TRBJ2-7, with 9 bases lining up with TRBD1. Germline values: CDR1 MDHEN, CDR2 SYDVKM. The ends lost 6 bases at V and 4 bases at J; junction bases unmatched: 7. This CDR3 spans 14 amino acids. The CDR3 loop reads CASSETGGDYEQYF. CDR3 nucleotide sequence: TGTGCCAGCAGCGAGACAGGGGGGGATTACGAGCAGTACTTC.

The chain recombines TRBV5-1 with TRBJ1-4; no firm D call. The CDR3 is 14 amino acids. V dropped 3 bases and J dropped 12 bases, with 18 bases sitting between them. Germline values: CDR1 SGHRS, CDR2 YFSETQ. The DNA for the CDR3 is TGCGCCAGCAGCTCGTCCGGGCCCCAGGCCGAACTGTTTTTT. This gives the protein CASSSSGPQAELFF.

The V gene is TRBV5-6, the J gene TRBJ1-1, with D tentatively TRBD1 (5 bases). Trimming stripped 5 bases from V and 2 bases from J, with 16 bases between. Germline V gives CDR1 SGHDT, CDR2 YYEEEE. CDR3 length: 15 amino acids. CDR3 in amino acids: CASSFQGYSNTEAFF. CDR3 DNA sequence: TGTGCCAGCAGTTTTCAGGGTTACTCAAACACTGAAGCTTTCTTT.

The V and J genes are TRBV6-1 and TRBJ2-5; D may be TRBD1 (6 bases). The J call may be in error: the DNA end matches TRBJ2-7 better. The CDR3 spans 17 residues. Germline CDR1 is MNHNS and CDR2 is SASEGT. Here the CDR3 reads CASSASPSGTTAYEQYF. The DNA for the CDR3 is TGTGCCAGCAGTGCATCTCCCTCCGGGACAACCGCCTACGAGCAGTACTTC.

The chain employs TRBV6-5 and TRBJ1-2; TRBD1 matches at 10 bases. The CDR3 is 15 amino acids. Germline CDR1 reads MNHEY; CDR2 reads SVGAGI. With 5 bases clipped from V and 4 bases from J, the junction kept 7 bases outside the gene matches. CDR3 sequence reads: CASSRRTGGTYGYTF. As DNA, the CDR3 is TGTGCCAGCAGTCGGAGGACAGGGGGGACCTATGGCTACACCTTC.

The rearrangement links TRBV28 to TRBJ2-7; 8 bases map to TRBD1. The germline CDR1 and CDR2 sequences are MDHEN and SYDVKM. V was clipped by 5 bases and J by 4 bases; unmatched bases: 10. The CDR3 has 15 residues. The CDR3 DNA is TGTGCCAGCAGTCAAGCCGGACAGGGCACGTACGAGCAGTACTTC. Encoded protein: CASSQAGQGTYEQYF.

The chain uses TRBV2 and TRBJ2-5; possibly TRBD1 for D (5 bases). Germline CDR1 is SNHLY and CDR2 is FYNNEI. CDR3 length: 14 amino acids. V was pared by 8 bases and J by 4 bases, with 17 bases between. The CDR3 coding sequence is TGTGCCAGCCGGAGAGACCCAAGGGGAGAGACCCAGTACTTC. Its translation is CASRRDPRGETQYF.

V gene TRBV6-5 combines with J gene TRBJ2-2, with D unresolved. The V gene lost 7 bases and the J gene lost 5 bases, with 8 bases spanning the gap. This CDR3 comprises 12 residues. Per germline, CDR1 MNHEY and CDR2 SVGAGI. The CDR3: CASTPVTGELFF. CDR3 coding DNA: TGTGCCAGCACCCCGGTAACCGGGGAGCTGTTTTTT.

This clone was observed a few times. The chain links TRBV7-9 to TRBJ1-1, with 7 bases matching TRBD1. V shed 5 bases, J shed 0 bases, and the junction held 3 bases outside the gene matches. Germline loops: CDR1 SEHNR, CDR2 FQNEAQ (reference sequence). This CDR3 is 14 amino acids long. Written as DNA, the CDR3 is TGTGCCAGCAGCGCAGGGGGGGTGAACACTGAAGCTTTCTTT. It is translated as CASSAGGVNTEAFF.

The chain employs TRBV7-3 and TRBJ2-3; D possibly matches TRBD1 or TRBD2 (7 bases each). Trimming pared 2 bases from V and 4 bases from J, leaving 13 bases between. Germline loops: CDR1 SGHTA, CDR2 FQGTGA. The CDR3 has 15 residues. Here the CDR3 reads CASSLQQGRADTQYF. CDR3 nucleotides: TGTGCCAGCAGCTTACAACAGGGGAGGGCAGATACGCAGTATTTT.

The chain links TRBV11-2 to TRBJ2-5, with 7 bases lining up with TRBD2. The CDR3 consists of 15 residues. Losses at the gene ends were 2 bases for V and 5 bases for J; bases not matched to a gene: 8. The V gene's germline CDR1 is SGHAT and CDR2 FQNNGV. The CDR3 region is CASSLLPGGWETQYF. In DNA, the CDR3 is TGTGCCAGCAGCTTACTCCCGGGAGGATGGGAGACCCAGTACTTC.

The chain carries TRBV5-1 and TRBJ2-3, with D possibly matching TRBD2 (6 bases). V lost 1 base and J lost 3, with 21 bases in between. This CDR3 region has 18 residues. The germline V gene encodes CDR1 SGHRS and CDR2 YFSETQ. The CDR3 loop is CASSLTGEGSRRTDTQYF. CDR3 sequence (DNA): TGCGCCAGCAGCTTGACGGGAGAGGGAAGTAGGAGAACAGATACGCAGTATTTT. The full variable domain, rest sourced from reference TRBV5-1 and TRBJ2-3, is KAGVTQTPRYLIKTRGQQVTLSCSPISGHRSVSWYQQTPGQGLQFLFEYFSETQRNKGNFPGRFSGRQFSNSRSEMNVSTLELGDSALYLCASSLTGEGSRRTDTQYFGPGTRLTVL.

This rearrangement joins TRBV11-3 to TRBJ2-1; no firm D call. This CDR3 has 14 residues. Deletions cut 5 bases from V and 4 bases from J, with 12 bases between. Germline CDR1 is SGHNT and CDR2 is YENEEA. CDR3 protein: CASSPRSPYNEQFF. The CDR3 bases are TGTGCCAGCAGCCCCCGTTCCCCGTACAATGAGCAGTTCTTC.

DNA for the CDR3: TGTGCCAGCAGCACGCCTTACGGGGTGGGCGCAGATACGCAGTATTTT. Its translation: CASSTPYGVGADTQYF. The chain has TRBV5-4 and TRBJ2-3, with a possible D match to TRBD2 (5 bases). Trimming pared 4 bases from V and 4 bases from J, leaving 19 bases between. The CDR3 has 16 residues. Germline values: CDR1 SGHNT, CDR2 YYREEE (reference sequence).

This chain uses TRBV2 with TRBJ2-7; D unclear. Trimming took off 4 bases at V and 3 bases at J, with 7 bases between the two ends. The CDR3 extends over 12 amino acids. Germline CDR1 reads SNHLY; CDR2 reads FYNNEI. DNA for the CDR3: TGTGCCAGCAGTGGACACAGCTACGAGCAGTACTTC. This sequence encodes CASSGHSYEQYF.